Shown below are 23 T cell receptor beta chains from a single sample sequenced in a study of T cells in Graves' hyperthyroidism and ophthalmopathy. Template material for amplifying TCR beta CDR3 regions consisted of RNA transcripts. Researchers ran a first-round RT-PCR on the TCR CDR3 using the HTBI primer set. TCRdb reprocessed the multiplex PCR reads via MiXCR and lists one record per CDR3 protein. The repertoire includes around 430,000 distinct CDR3 sequences, more than 13% of them detected once, and approximately 32% sits in the top ten. Sequenced sample: blood. The receptors were sampled from a woman in her twenties or thirties with Graves' hyperthyroidism.

This clonotype was seen a few times. The CDR3 here is CASSLVGGIGNTIYF. CDR3 sequence (DNA): TGTGCCAGCAGCTTAGTCGGCGGGATAGGAAACACCATATATTTT. V usage is TRBV11-2 and J usage is TRBJ1-3, with D unresolved. V lost 1 base and J 4 bases, leaving 11 bases between the germline ends. The V gene's germline CDR1 is SGHAT and CDR2 FQNNGV. The CDR3 loop spans 15 amino acids.

The rearrangement uses TRBV28 and TRBJ1-5; no clear D. V was cut by 6 bases and J by 0 bases, with 12 bases left in between. This CDR3 is 15 amino acids long. CDR1 and CDR2 (germline): MDHEN, SYDVKM. CDR3: CASSSLGNSNQPQHF. The CDR3 coding sequence is TGTGCCAGCAGCTCTCTGGGAAATAGCAATCAGCCCCAGCATTTT.

In its sample, this clonotype was seen many times. The chain links TRBV6-5 to TRBJ2-6; D is unresolved. V gave up 0 bases and J gave up 0 bases, with 9 bases separating them. Germline CDR1 reads MNHEY; CDR2 reads SVGAGI. CDR3 length: 17 amino acids. CDR3 in amino acids: CASSYSSPSSGANVLTF. The CDR3 DNA is TGTGCCAGCAGTTACTCGAGCCCGTCCTCTGGGGCCAACGTCCTGACTTTC.

This clonotype came up many times. The chain carries TRBV20-1 and TRBJ2-7; 7 bases fit TRBD1. This CDR3 is built from 13 residues. CDR1 DFQATT and CDR2 SNEGSKA come from the germline V gene (reference sequence). V shed 7 bases, J shed 5 bases, and the junction held 11 bases outside the gene matches. The CDR3 region has the DNA TGCAGTGGTCAGAGCCCAACAGGGGACGAGCAGTACTTC. This sequence encodes CSGQSPTGDEQYF.

CDR3 bases: TGTGCCAGCATTCAGGGGACCTCCAATCAGCCCCAGCATTTT. Translation gives CASIQGTSNQPQHF. The genes are TRBV28 and TRBJ1-5, with a possible D match to TRBD1 (6 bases). V dropped 7 bases and J dropped 3 bases, with 13 bases sitting between them. CDR3 length equals 14 residues. Germline V gene data show CDR1 as MDHEN and CDR2 as SYDVKM.

This clonotype was counted at least ten times. The V call is TRBV18, the J call TRBJ1-1, with 7 bases aligning to TRBD1. V shed 4 bases and J 5 bases; nucleotides not matched to a gene: 7. The length of the CDR3 is 14 residues. Germline-derived CDR1 and CDR2 are KGHSH and LQKENI. CDR3 in amino acids: CASSRQGGETEAFF. The CDR3 DNA sequence: TGTGCCAGCTCACGACAGGGAGGTGAAACTGAAGCTTTCTTT.

This clonotype was found many times. This sequence joins TRBV24-1 and TRBJ2-2; D is unresolved. This CDR3 region has 13 residues. Germline CDR1 is KGHDR and CDR2 is SFDVKD. The V and J ends lost 3 bases and 5 bases respectively, with 6 bases between them. The DNA of the CDR3 is TGTGCCACCAGTGATACTTTAACCGGGGAGCTGTTTTTT. Its translation: CATSDTLTGELFF.

In its sample, this clonotype was seen a few times. The chain is built from TRBV24-1 and TRBJ2-1, with D perhaps matching TRBD1 (6 bases). Germline CDR1 and CDR2: KGHDR and SFDVKD. This CDR3 region has 13 residues. Trimming left V 2 bases short and J 12 bases short, with 13 bases between. CDR3 protein: CATSDSYREGQFF. In DNA, the CDR3 is TGTGCCACCAGTGATTCATACAGGGAAGGGCAGTTCTTC.

J is TRBJ2-2 and V is TRBV9, with D unclear. The germline V gene encodes CDR1 SGDLS and CDR2 YYNGEE. Trimming took off 6 bases at V and 2 bases at J, with 8 bases between the two ends. The CDR3 length is 13 residues. The CDR3 reads CASTRVNTGELFF. The CDR3 coding sequence is TGTGCCAGCACCCGGGTAAACACCGGGGAGCTGTTTTTT.

This clonotype was detected ten times or more. The chain is built from TRBV20-1 and TRBJ1-1, with D perhaps matching TRBD1 (6 bases). V lost 0 bases, J lost 6 bases, and 17 bases lay in between. CDR1 DFQATT and CDR2 SNEGSKA come from the germline V gene (reference sequence). CDR3 length: 15 amino acids. In DNA form, the CDR3 reads TGCAGTGCTAGAGATCGGGTTGGGGGCGTCGCTGAAGCTTTCTTT. Its protein is CSARDRVGGVAEAFF.

In its sample, this clonotype was seen a few times. The gene calls are TRBV20-1 and TRBJ2-1; 10 bases match TRBD2. CDR1 is DFQATT, CDR2 SNEGSKA, per germline (reference sequence). This CDR3 is 13 amino acids long. V dropped 5 bases and J dropped 5; count of bases not matched to a gene: 3. Here the CDR3 DNA reads TGCAGTGCTCTAGCGGGAGCACACAATGAGCAGTTCTTC. Translating gives CSALAGAHNEQFF.

This clonotype was picked up many times. This chain links TRBV6-1 with TRBJ1-6, with a weak D call TRBD1 (5 bases). CDR1 and CDR2 from the germline V gene are MNHNS and SASEGT. CDR3 length: 14 residues. V was shortened by 6 bases and J by 5 bases, with 11 bases between the two germline ends. The CDR3: CASRPGPDNSPLHF. CDR3 DNA: TGTGCCAGCAGACCGGGACCGGATAATTCACCCCTCCACTTT.

The sample holds many counts of this clonotype. The J gene is TRBJ2-7, the V gene TRBV12-3 or TRBV12-4; TRBD2 might be the D (6 bases). The CDR3 totals 12 residues. V lost 6 bases to trimming and J lost 6 bases, with 12 bases between them. This CDR3 is CASSPTSSEQYF. CDR3 nucleotide sequence: TGTGCCAGCAGCCCTACTAGCTCCGAGCAGTACTTC.

As for this clonotype: A much larger clone differs from this one at a single base, so this may be a read error. CDR3: CASSYWGQSSYEQYF. The DNA of the CDR3 is TGTGCCAGCAGTTACTGGGGACAGAGCTCCTACGAGCAGTACTTC. The V and J genes are TRBV6-2 or TRBV6-3 and TRBJ2-7; 7 nucleotides agree with TRBD1. Germline CDR1 is MNHEY and CDR2 is SVGEGT. V was pared by 1 base and J by 0 bases, with 3 bases of the junction left unmatched. This CDR3 contains 15 residues.

The CDR3 loop reads CSAPTGLSSTDTQYF. Written as DNA, the CDR3 is TGCAGTGCCCCCACGGGGTTATCTAGCACAGATACGCAGTATTTT. The chain joins TRBV20-1 to TRBJ2-3, with D maybe TRBD2 (5 bases). Trimming pared 6 bases from V and 0 bases from J, leaving 16 bases between. The CDR3 is 15 amino acids. The germline V gene encodes CDR1 DFQATT and CDR2 SNEGSKA (reference sequence).

The gene calls are TRBV28 and TRBJ1-1; 7 bases map to TRBD1. Trimming took 6 bases from V and 1 from J; bases not matched to a gene: 8. CDR1 is MDHEN, CDR2 SYDVKM, per germline. The CDR3 spans 15 residues. DNA of the CDR3: TGTGCCAGCAGCGTGGAAGGGACAGCGAACACTGAAGCTTTCTTT. Protein product: CASSVEGTANTEAFF.

This clonotype was recorded at least ten times. The chain recombines TRBV20-1 with TRBJ2-7, with D perhaps matching TRBD1 (6 bases). CDR1 is DFQATT, CDR2 SNEGSKA, per germline (reference sequence). The CDR3 length is 15 residues. The germline V and J ends were trimmed by 0 bases and 6 bases, with 18 bases remaining between them. CDR3 region: CSARDPGVVGSEQYF. The CDR3 bases are TGCAGTGCTAGAGATCCAGGGGTTGTAGGGAGCGAGCAGTACTTC.

The table lists this clonotype with a few counts. The chain recombines TRBV11-2 with TRBJ2-5, with 9 bases lining up with TRBD1. CDR1 and CDR2 (germline): SGHAT, FQNNGV. The CDR3 has 15 amino acids. Unmatched junction bases numbered 5, after V lost 1 base and J lost 5 bases. CDR3: CASSLARQGVETQYF. Here the CDR3 DNA reads TGTGCCAGCAGCTTAGCTAGACAGGGGGTGGAGACCCAGTACTTC.

The V gene is TRBV2, the J gene TRBJ2-5, with TRBD2 matching over 14 bases. The CDR3 contains 18 residues. J gave up 2 bases and V 3 bases, and 8 bases lay outside the gene matches. CDR1 is SNHLY and CDR2 is FYNNEI in the germline V gene. In DNA form, the CDR3 reads TGTGCCAGCAGTGAGGGACTAGCGGGAGATTGGCAGCAAGAGACCCAGTACTTC. Residues: CASSEGLAGDWQQETQYF.

This chain links TRBV7-9 with TRBJ1-1; D unclear. The germline V and J ends were trimmed by 5 bases and 0 bases, with 13 bases remaining between them. CDR1 SEHNR and CDR2 FQNEAQ come from the germline V gene (reference sequence). The CDR3 has 15 amino acids. CDR3 sequence reads: CASSADPGVNTEAFF. As DNA, the CDR3 is TGTGCCAGCAGCGCGGACCCGGGAGTGAACACTGAAGCTTTCTTT.

Notes on this clonotype: The final CDR3 position lacks the conserved phenylalanine or tryptophan, pointing to a likely read error. The J gene is TRBJ1-6, the V gene TRBV27, with TRBD1 as a possible D gene (5 bases). Trimming shortened V by 6 bases and J by 2 bases, and 17 bases separated the two germline ends. Germline V CDR1 and CDR2: MNHEY, SMNVEV (reference sequence). The CDR3 sequence is 17 residues long. CDR3 in DNA: TGTGCCAGCAGATTCCTAGGGGTTGGCGCCTATAATTCACCCCTCCACCTT. It translates to CASRFLGVGAYNSPLHL.

In this sample, this clonotype turned up many times. The rearrangement links TRBV28 to TRBJ1-5; a weak D match, TRBD1 (5 bases). Germline V gene lookup returns CDR1 MDHEN and CDR2 SYDVKM. V dropped 1 base and J dropped 3 bases, with 10 bases sitting between them. The CDR3 spans 15 residues. As DNA, the CDR3 is TGTGCCAGCAGTTTATTGGGGGAGGCCAATCAGCCCCAGCATTTT. Translating it yields CASSLLGEANQPQHF.

This chain uses TRBV16 with TRBJ2-5, with unresolved D. V was cut by 0 bases and J by 2 bases, with 10 bases left in between. This CDR3 comprises 15 residues. Germline assignment: CDR1 KGHSY and CDR2 FQNENV. The CDR3 DNA reads TGTGCCAGCAGCCAATCAAGTTACAAACAAGAGACCCAGTACTTC. Residues: CASSQSSYKQETQYF.